This T cell receptor beta chain was found in a study of human T cells and chemical hapten exposure. Whole-study context: There were weekly diphenylcyclopropenone doses to the scalp for patients throughout the roughly 23-week study. From small differences in pooled library volume came most of the variation in per-sample TCR yields. Findings of the study overall: Relative to controls, expanded TCRs formed significantly more large CDR3 similarity clusters.

Germline V gene lookup returns CDR1 PRHDT and CDR2 FYEKMQ (reference sequence). This CDR3 has 11 amino acids. V lost 10 bases and J 5 bases, leaving 12 bases between the germline ends. The table lists this clonotype with many counts. Antigen specificity is unknown. Documented time point: pre-sensitization, week 0. Treatment meaning: therapeutic diphenylcyclopropenone sensitization with weekly scalp DPC. The study drew its donors from alopecia patients who were 18 to 70 years old and suitable for DPC. TCRdb reprocessed the RACE reads with MiXCR, giving one entry per CDR3 protein. Of some 400,000 distinct CDR3 sequences listed, more than 4.5% are singletons.

This chain links TRBV13 with TRBJ2-7; D is ambiguous. Here the sequenced sample was whole blood, taken in connection with sensitization to the hapten diphenylcyclopropenone (DPC). The receptor's source is a woman aged 45-60 years with alopecia areata. Some clones in this sample may be carry-over from other donors' samples. The CDR3 loop is CATSAAHEQYF. The CDR3 DNA follows: TGTGCCACCTCAGCAGCGCACGAGCAGTACTTC.